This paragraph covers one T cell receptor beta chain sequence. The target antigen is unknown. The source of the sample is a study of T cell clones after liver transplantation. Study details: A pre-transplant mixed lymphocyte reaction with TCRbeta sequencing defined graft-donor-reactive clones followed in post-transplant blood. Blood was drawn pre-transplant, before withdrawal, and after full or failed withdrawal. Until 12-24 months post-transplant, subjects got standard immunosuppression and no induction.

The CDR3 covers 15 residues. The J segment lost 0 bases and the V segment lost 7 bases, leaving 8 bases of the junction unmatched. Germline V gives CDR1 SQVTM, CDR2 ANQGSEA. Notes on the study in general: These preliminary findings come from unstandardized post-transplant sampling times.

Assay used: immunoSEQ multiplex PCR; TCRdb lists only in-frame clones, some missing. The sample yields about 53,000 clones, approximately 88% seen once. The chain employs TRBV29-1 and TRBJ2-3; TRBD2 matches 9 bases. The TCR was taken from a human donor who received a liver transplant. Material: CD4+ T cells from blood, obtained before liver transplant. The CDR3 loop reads CSAGAGGVSTDTQYF. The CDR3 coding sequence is TGCAGCGCGGGGGCGGGGGGGGTAAGCACAGATACGCAGTATTTT.